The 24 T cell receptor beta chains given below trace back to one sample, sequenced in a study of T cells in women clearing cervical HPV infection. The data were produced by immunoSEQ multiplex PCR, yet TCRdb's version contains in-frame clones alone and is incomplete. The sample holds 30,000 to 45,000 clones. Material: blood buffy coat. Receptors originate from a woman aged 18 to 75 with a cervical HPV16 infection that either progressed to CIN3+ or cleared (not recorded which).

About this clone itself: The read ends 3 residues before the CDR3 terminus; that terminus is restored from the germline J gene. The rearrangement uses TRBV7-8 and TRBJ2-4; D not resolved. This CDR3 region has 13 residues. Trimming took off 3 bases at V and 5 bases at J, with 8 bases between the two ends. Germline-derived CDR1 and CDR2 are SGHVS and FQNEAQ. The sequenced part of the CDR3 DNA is TGTGCCAGCAGCTTTGACACTCAAAACATT. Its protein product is CASSFDTQNI. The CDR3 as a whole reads CASSFDTQNIQYF.

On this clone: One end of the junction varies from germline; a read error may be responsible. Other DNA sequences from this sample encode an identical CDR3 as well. The DNA read from the CDR3 is TGCAGCGTAGGGGATAACTATGGA. Protein product: CSVGDNYG. The CDR3 reads in full as CSVGDNYGYTF. This chain connects TRBV29-1 to TRBJ1-2, with D perhaps TRBD1 (5 bases). The read ends 3 residues shy of where the CDR3 ends; the end is completed using the germline J gene. Germline V gene data show CDR1 as SQVTM and CDR2 as ANQGSEA. The CDR3 has 11 residues.

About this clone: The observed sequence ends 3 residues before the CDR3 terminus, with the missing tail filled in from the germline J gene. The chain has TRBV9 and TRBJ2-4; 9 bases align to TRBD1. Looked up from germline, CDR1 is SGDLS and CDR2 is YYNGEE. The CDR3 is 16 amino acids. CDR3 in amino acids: CASSRMGQGKLETQYF. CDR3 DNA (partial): TGTGCCAGCAGTCGTATGGGACAGGGAAAGTTGGAGACT.

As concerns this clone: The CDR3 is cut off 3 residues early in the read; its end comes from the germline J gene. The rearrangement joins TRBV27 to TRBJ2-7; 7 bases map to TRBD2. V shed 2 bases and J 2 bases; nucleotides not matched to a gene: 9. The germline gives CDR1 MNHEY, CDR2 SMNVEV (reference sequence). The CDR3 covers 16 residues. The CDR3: CASSLRFGLEAYEQYF. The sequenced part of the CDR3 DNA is TGTGCCAGCAGTTTAAGGTTCGGACTAGAGGCCTACGAG.

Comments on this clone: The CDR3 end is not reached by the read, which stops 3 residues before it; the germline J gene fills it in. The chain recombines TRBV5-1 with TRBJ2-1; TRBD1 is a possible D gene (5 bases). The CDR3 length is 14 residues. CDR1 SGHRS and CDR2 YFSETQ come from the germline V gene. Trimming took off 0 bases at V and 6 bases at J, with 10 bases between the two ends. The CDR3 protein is CASSLALGRNEQFF. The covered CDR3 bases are TGCGCCAGCAGCTTGGCCTTGGGGCGCAATGAG.

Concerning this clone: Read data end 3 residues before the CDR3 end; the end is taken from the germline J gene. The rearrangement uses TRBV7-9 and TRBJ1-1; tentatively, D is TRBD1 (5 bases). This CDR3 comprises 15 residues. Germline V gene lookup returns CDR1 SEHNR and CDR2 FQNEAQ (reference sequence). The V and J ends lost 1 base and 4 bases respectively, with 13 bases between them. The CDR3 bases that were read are TGTGCCAGCAGCTTAGGCGGGGGAATCAGCACTGAA. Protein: CASSLGGGISTE. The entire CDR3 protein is CASSLGGGISTEAFF. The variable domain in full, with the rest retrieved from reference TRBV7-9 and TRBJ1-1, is DTGVSQNPRHKITKRGQNVTFRCDPISEHNRLYWYRQTLGQGPEFLTYFQNEAQLEKSRLLSDRFSAERPKGSFSTLEIQRTEQGDSAMYLCASSLGGGISTEAFFGQGTRLTVV.

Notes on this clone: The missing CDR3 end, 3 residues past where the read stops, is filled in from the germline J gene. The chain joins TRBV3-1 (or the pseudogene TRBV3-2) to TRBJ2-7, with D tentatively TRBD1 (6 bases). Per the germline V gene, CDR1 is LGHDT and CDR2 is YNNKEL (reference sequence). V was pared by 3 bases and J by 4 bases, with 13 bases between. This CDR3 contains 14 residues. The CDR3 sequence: CASSHGRGKYEQYF. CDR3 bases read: TGTGCCAGCAGCCATGGCAGGGGAAAATACGAG.

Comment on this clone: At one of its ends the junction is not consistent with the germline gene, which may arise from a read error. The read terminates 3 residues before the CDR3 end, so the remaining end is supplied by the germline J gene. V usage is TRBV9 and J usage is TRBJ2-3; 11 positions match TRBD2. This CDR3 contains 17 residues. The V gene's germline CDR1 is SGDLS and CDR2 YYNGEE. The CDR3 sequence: CASSVFPLAGGTETQYF. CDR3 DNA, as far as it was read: TGTGCCAGCAGCGTATTCCCCTTAGCGGGGGGGACAGAGACG.

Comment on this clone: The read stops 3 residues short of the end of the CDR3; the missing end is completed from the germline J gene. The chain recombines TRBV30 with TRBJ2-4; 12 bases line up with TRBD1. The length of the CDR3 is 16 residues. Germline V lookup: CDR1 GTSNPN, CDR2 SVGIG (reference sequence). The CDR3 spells CAWSPTGQGAVYGQYF. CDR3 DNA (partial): TGTGCCTGGAGTCCCACGGGACAGGGGGCAGTCTATGGT.

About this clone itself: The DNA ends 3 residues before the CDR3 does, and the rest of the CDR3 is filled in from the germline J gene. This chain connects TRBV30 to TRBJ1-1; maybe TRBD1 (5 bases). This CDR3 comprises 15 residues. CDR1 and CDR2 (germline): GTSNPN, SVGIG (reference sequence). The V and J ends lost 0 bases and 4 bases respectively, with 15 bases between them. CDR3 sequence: CAWSVPAGKGTEAFF. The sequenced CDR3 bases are TGTGCCTGGAGTGTACCGGCAGGGAAGGGCACTGAA.

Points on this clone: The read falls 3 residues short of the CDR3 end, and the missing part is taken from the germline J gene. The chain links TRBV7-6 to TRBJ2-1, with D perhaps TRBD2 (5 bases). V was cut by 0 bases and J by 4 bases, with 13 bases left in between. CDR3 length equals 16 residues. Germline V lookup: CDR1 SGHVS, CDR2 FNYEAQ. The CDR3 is CASSLAGLASYNEQFF. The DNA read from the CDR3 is TGTGCCAGCAGCTTAGCTGGCCTAGCCAGTTACAATGAG.

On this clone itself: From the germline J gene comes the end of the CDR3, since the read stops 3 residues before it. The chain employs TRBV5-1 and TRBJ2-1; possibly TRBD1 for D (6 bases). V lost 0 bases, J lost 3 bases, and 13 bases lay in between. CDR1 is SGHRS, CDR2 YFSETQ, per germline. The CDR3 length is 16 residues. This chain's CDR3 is CASSLVPGDNYNEQFF. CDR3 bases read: TGCGCCAGCAGCTTGGTTCCAGGGGACAACTACAATGAG.

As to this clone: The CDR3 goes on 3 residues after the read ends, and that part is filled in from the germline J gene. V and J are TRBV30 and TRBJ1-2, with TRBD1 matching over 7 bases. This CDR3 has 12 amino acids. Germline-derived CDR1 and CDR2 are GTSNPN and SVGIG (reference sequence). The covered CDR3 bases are TGTGCCTGGAGTCCGTCAGGGGGGGGC. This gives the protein CAWSPSGGG. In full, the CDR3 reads CAWSPSGGGYTF.

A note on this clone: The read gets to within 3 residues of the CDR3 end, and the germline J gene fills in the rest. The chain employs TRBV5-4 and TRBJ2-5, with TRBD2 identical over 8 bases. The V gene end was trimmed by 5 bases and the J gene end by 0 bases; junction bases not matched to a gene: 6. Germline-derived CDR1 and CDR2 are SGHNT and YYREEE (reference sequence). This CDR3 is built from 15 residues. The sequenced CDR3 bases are TGTGCCAGCAGTCGGGCAGCGGGGGACCAAGAGACC. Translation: CASSRAAGDQET. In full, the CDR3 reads CASSRAAGDQETQYF.

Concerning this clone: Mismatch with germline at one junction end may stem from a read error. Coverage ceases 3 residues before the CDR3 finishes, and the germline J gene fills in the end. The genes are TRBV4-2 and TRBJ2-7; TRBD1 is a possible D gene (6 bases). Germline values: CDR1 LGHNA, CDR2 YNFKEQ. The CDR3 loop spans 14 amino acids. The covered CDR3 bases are TGCGCCAGCAGCCAAAGACAGGAGTTCTACGAG. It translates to CASSQRQEFYE. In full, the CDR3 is CASSQRQEFYEQYF.

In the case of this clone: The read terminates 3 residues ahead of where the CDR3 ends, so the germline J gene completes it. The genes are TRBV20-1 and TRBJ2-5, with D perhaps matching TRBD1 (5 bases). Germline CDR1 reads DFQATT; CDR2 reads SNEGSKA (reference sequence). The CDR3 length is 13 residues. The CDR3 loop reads CSAKEQVTDTQYF. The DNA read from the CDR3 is TGCAGTGCTAAGGAACAGGTCACAGATACC.

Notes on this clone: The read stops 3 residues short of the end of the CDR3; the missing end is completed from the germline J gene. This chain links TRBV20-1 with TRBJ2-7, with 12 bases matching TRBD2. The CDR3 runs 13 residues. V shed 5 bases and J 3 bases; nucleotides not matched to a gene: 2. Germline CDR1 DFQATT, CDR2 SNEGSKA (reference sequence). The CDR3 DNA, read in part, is TGCAGTGCTCCGACTAGCGGGGGCTACGAG. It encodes CSAPTSGGYE. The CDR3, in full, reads CSAPTSGGYEQYF.

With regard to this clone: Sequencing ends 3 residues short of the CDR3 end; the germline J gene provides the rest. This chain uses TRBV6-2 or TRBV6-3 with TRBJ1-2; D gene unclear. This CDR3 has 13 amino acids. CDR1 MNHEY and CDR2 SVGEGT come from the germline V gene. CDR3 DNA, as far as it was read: TGTGCCAGCAGGGGATTGGGAGACTACGAC. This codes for CASRGLGDYD. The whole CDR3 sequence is CASRGLGDYDYTF.

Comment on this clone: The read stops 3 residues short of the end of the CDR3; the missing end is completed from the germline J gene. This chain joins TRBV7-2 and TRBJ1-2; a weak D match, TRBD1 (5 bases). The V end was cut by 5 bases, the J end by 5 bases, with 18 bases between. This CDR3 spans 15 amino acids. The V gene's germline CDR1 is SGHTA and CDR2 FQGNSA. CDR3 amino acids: CASSPATVGTYGYTF. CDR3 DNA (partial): TGTGCCAGCAGCCCGGCGACAGTGGGGACTTATGGC.

The CDR3 bases that were read are TGTGCCAGCAGTGAAGGACAGGGATGGGATTCACCC. This encodes CASSEGQGWDSP. The whole CDR3 protein reads CASSEGQGWDSPLHF. The chain uses TRBV6-4 and TRBJ1-6; TRBD1 aligns across 8 bases. Read sequence stops 3 residues before the CDR3 end, and the germline J gene provides the missing end. The CDR3 has 15 amino acids. Germline V gene sequence: CDR1 MRHNA, CDR2 SNTAGT. The V segment lost 3 bases and the J segment 8 bases; nucleotides outside the gene matches: 6.

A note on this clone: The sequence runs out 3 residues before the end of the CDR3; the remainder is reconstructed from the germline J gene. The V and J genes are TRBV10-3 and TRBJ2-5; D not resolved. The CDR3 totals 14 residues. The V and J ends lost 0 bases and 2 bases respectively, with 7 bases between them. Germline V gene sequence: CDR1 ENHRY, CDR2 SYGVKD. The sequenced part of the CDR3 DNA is TGTGCCATCAGTGAGTCACAGTTTCAAGAGACC. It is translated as CAISESQFQET. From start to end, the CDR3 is CAISESQFQETQYF.

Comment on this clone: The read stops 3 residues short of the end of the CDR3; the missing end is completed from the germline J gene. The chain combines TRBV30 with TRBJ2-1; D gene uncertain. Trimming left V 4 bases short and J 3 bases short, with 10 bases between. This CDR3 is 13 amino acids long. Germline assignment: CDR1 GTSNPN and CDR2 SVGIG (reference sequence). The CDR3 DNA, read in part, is TGTGCCTGGAACAGTGAAAACTACAATGAG. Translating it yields CAWNSENYNE. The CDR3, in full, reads CAWNSENYNEQFF.

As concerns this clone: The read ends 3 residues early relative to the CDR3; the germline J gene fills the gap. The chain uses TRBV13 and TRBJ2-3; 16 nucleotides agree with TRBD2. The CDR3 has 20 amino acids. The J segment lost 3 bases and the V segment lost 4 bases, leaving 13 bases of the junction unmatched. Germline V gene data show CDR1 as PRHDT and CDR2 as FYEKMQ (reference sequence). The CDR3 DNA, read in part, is TGTGCCAGCAGCTATCCGGGACTAGCGGGGGGGCCTTCTCCGACAGATACG. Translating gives CASSYPGLAGGPSPTDT. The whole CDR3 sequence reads CASSYPGLAGGPSPTDTQYF.

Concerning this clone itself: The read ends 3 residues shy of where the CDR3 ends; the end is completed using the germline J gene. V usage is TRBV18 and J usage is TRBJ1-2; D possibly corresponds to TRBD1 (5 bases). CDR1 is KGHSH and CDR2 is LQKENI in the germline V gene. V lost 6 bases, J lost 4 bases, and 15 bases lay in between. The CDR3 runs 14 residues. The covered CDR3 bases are TGTGCCAGCTCCTCCAGCAGGGAGGCCTATGGC. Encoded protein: CASSSSREAYG. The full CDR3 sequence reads CASSSSREAYGYTF.